This entry describes one T cell receptor beta chain. Its antigen remains undetermined. The input lacks base qualities; no much larger clone sits a single base away. The sample originates from a study of response to subunit inactivated influenza vaccine (dated 2018 in TCRdb). Concerning the study at large: Deep quantitative profiling of the T cell receptor repertoire was used in the study to follow responses to a trivalent subunit inactivated influenza vaccine. Study-level results and caveats: It was suggested by the authors that each seasonal influenza vaccination may recruit only a limited number of new T cells.

V is clipped by 5 bases and J by 2 bases, and the sequence between their germline boundaries is 21 bases long. In the germline V gene (reference sequence), CDR1 corresponds to MNHEY and CDR2 to SMNVEV. From the cysteine up to the phenylalanine, the CDR3 has a length of 17 residues. Only the CDR3 part of the read is kept: 51 bases, read in frame from the first base. The library was made by RT-PCR. This sample was sequenced with an Illumina HiSeq 2500. TCRdb trimmed public reads at Q25 via fastp, called clones via MiXCR and kept in-frame beta chains. One record per CDR3 amino acid sequence lists the most common genes and DNA. The sample table records about 700,000 distinct CDR3 sequences; approximately 14% of these occur just once. The ten largest clones add up to 6% to 7% of the sample.

The clonotype was recovered from a man aged 50 or older who received an inactivated influenza vaccine. Donor details come from another sample of the same person, matched by shared clones. The specimen comprised PBMCs from blood, sampled 14 to 15 days before vaccination. The chain joins TRBV27 to TRBJ2-5; the best D guess is TRBD2, with 7 bases matching. The DNA reads as follows: TGTGCCAGCAGTCTGCATAGAACGGGGGGCCGACAAGAGACCCAGTACTTC. Its translation reads: CASSLHRTGGRQETQYF.